The 3 T cell receptor beta chains below were found in one sample sequenced in a study of control samples from healthy donors and cancer patients. Data came from immunoSEQ multiplex PCR; TCRdb stores just in-frame clones and leaves some out. The sample gives about 80,000 clones, about nine tenths of which show up once; less than 7% is in the top ten. The specimen sequenced was blood. The receptors shown here come from a man in his fifties or sixties in good health.

This sequence joins TRBV30 and TRBJ1-5; the D gene is possibly TRBD1 (5 bases). The germline V gene encodes CDR1 GTSNPN and CDR2 SVGIG (reference sequence). The germline V and J ends were trimmed by 3 bases and 6 bases, with 12 bases remaining between them. The length of the CDR3 is 13 residues. The CDR3 DNA reads TGTGCCTGGAGCCAGGGAGGAGGTCAGCCCCAGCATTTT. The encoded protein is CAWSQGGGQPQHF.

V is TRBV29-1 and J is TRBJ1-2; D is unclear. CDR1 and CDR2 (germline): SQVTM, ANQGSEA. V dropped 3 bases and J dropped 2 bases, with 10 bases sitting between them. The CDR3 extends over 13 amino acids. CDR3 sequence reads: CSVDNSNNYGYTF. The CDR3 DNA is TGCAGCGTTGACAACAGTAACAACTATGGCTACACCTTC.

V usage is TRBV24-1 and J usage is TRBJ2-7; the D gene could be TRBD1 or TRBD2 (5 bases each). The CDR3 is 16 residues long. Germline V gives CDR1 KGHDR, CDR2 SFDVKD. Deletions cut 4 bases from V and 0 bases from J, with 15 bases between. CDR3 bases: TGTGCCACCAGTGAGCCGCGCAGGGAGATCTCCTACGAGCAGTACTTC. Translating gives CATSEPRREISYEQYF.